This T cell receptor beta chain was obtained from a study of cytomegalovirus exposure and HLA in healthy donors. Study-level findings and limits: Sequence variants that were highly shared formed a cluster that was likely a sequencing artifact.

It was with 60 Vbeta and 13 Jbeta primers that the PCR ran. Method: immunoSEQ multiplex PCR; TCRdb's copy keeps in-frame clones and lacks some. The table lists 65,000 to 75,000 clones, approximately 67% of them singletons, with roughly 2.1% in the top ten. As concerns this clone: Its target is unknown.

The germline V and J ends were trimmed by 6 bases and 5 bases, with 19 bases remaining between them. Germline-derived CDR1 and CDR2 are SEHNR and FQNEAQ (reference sequence). The CDR3 length is 15 residues. Sequenced: PBMCs. J is TRBJ2-5 and V is TRBV7-9, with D perhaps TRBD1 (5 bases). This TCR was sampled from a woman under 40 in good health and CMV-seronegative. The CDR3 region has the DNA TGTGCCAGCAGGCCCACAGGAAGACCTACGGAGACCCAGTACTTC. Its translation: CASRPTGRPTETQYF.